Below are 3 T cell receptor beta chains sequenced from a single sample in a study of T cells in Graves' hyperthyroidism and ophthalmopathy (dated by TCRdb to between 2018 and 2021). Libraries were constructed by multiplex PCR. Sequencing was carried out with an Illumina HiSeq 2000. TCR beta CDR3 regions were amplified from RNA transcripts. For the first round of RT-PCR on the TCR CDR3, the HTBI primer set was used together with the Qiagen OneStep RT-PCR kit. Through fastp at Q25 and MiXCR, TCRdb rebuilt clones from the public reads, retaining in-frame beta chains. CDR3 protein sequences are deduplicated, and each keeps its most common genes and DNA. The sample profile shows some 700,000 distinct CDR3 sequences; 15% to 20% of them were found once. The ten most abundant clones make up 15% to 19% of the sample. The sequencing sample was made of blood. These receptors came from a man over 45 with Graves' hyperthyroidism.

This clonotype was seen many times. This chain joins TRBV7-2 and TRBJ1-6, with D possibly TRBD1 on 6 matching bases. V was clipped by 3 bases and J by 5 bases, with 8 bases between them. The CDR3 sequence is 14 residues long. Germline V lookup: CDR1 SGHTA, CDR2 FQGNSA. CDR3 sequence reads: CASSFYRDNSPLHF. The CDR3 region has the DNA TGTGCCAGCAGCTTCTACAGGGATAATTCACCCCTCCACTTT.

The V gene is TRBV11-2, the J gene TRBJ2-5; TRBD2 agrees at 16 bases. The germline CDR1 and CDR2 sequences are SGHAT and FQNNGV. The J segment lost 2 bases and the V segment lost 2 bases, leaving 2 bases of the junction unmatched. The length of the CDR3 is 17 residues. DNA of the CDR3: TGTGCCAGCAGCTTATGGGGACTAGCGGGAGGGCAAGAGACCCAGTACTTC. The encoded protein is CASSLWGLAGGQETQYF.

This clonotype was seen repeatedly, ten times or more. This rearrangement joins TRBV5-1 to TRBJ2-3, with no clear D. V was trimmed by 4 bases and J by 6 bases, leaving 12 bases between them. This CDR3 has 13 residues. The germline gives CDR1 SGHRS, CDR2 YFSETQ. The CDR3 coding sequence is TGCGCCAGCAGCAGGAGTCTGGGGGATACGCAGTATTTT. This gives the protein CASSRSLGDTQYF.